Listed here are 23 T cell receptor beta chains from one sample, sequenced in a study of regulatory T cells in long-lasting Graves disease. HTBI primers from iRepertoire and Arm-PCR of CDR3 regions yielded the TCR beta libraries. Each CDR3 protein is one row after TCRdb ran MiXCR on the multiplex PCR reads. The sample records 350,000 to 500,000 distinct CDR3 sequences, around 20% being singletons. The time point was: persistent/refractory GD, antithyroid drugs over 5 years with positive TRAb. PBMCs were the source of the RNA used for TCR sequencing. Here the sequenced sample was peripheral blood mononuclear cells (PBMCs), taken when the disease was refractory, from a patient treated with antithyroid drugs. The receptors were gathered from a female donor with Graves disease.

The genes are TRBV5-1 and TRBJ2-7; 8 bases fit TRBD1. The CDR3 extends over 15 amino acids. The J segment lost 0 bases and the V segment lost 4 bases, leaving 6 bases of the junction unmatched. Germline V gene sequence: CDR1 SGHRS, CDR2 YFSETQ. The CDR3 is CASSVGTGLSYEQYF. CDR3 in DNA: TGCGCCAGCAGCGTTGGGACAGGACTCTCCTACGAGCAGTACTTC.

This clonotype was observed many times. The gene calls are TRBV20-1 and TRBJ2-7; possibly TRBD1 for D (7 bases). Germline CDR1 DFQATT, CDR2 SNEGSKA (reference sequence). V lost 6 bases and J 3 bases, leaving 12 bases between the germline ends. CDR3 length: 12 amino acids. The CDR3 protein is CSAAGQYYEQYF. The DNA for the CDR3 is TGCAGTGCCGCGGGACAGTACTACGAGCAGTACTTC.

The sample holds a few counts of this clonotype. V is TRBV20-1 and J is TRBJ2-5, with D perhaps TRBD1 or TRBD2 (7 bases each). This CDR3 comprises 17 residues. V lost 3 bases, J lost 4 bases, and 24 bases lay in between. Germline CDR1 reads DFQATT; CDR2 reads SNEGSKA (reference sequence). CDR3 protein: CSASLRGRGLGGETQYF. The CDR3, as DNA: TGCAGTGCTAGCCTTAGGGGGAGGGGGCTGGGGGGAGAGACCCAGTACTTC.

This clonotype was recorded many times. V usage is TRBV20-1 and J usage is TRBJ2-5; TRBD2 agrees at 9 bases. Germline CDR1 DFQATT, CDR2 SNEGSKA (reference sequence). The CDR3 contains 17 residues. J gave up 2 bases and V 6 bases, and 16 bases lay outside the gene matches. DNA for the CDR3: TGCAGTGCCATCCCCCTAGCGGGAAAGGGGGCACAAGAGACCCAGTACTTC. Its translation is CSAIPLAGKGAQETQYF.

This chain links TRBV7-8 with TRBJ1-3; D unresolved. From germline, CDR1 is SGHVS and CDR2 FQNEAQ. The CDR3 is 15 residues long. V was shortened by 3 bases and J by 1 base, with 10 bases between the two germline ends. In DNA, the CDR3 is TGTGCCAGCAGCTTGGCTTGGTTATCTGGAAACACCATATATTTT. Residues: CASSLAWLSGNTIYF.

The CDR3 loop reads CASSFEAGDGNTDTQYF. Here the CDR3 DNA reads TGTGCCAGCAGTTTCGAAGCGGGAGATGGGAATACAGATACGCAGTATTTT. The chain uses TRBV27 and TRBJ2-3, with 8 bases aligning to TRBD2. CDR3 length: 17 amino acids. Germline V gene lookup returns CDR1 MNHEY and CDR2 SMNVEV (reference sequence). Germline trimming cut 3 bases from V and 3 bases from J; bases unmatched to any gene: 11.

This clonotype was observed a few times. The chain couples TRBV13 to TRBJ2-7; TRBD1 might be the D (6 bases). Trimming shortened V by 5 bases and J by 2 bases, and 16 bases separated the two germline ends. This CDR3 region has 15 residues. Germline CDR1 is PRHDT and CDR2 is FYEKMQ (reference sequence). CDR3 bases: TGTGCCAGCAGCACCCACCGGGACACGACCTACGAGCAGTACTTC. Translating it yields CASSTHRDTTYEQYF.

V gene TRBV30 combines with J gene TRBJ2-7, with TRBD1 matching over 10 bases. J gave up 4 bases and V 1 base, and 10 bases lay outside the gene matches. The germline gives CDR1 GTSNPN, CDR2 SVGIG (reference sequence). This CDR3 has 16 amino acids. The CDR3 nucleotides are TGTGCCTGGAGTGGAAAACCCGGGACAGGGGTTTACGAGCAGTACTTC. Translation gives CAWSGKPGTGVYEQYF.

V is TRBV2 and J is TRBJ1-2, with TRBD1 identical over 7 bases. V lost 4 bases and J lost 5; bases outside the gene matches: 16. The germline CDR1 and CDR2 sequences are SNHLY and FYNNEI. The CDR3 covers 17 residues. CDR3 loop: CASSVSQGGGAWYGYTF. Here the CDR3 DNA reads TGTGCCAGCAGTGTATCTCAGGGGGGGGGCGCTTGGTATGGCTACACCTTC.

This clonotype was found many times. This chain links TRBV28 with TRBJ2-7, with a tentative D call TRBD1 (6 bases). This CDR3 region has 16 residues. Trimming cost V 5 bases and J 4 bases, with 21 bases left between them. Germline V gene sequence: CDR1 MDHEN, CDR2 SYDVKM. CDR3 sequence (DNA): TGTGCCAGCAGTACCCCGGGGCAGGGGAATGGGTACGAGCAGTACTTC. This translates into CASSTPGQGNGYEQYF.

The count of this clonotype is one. CDR3 protein: CASTAGTGGSGANVLTF. DNA of the CDR3: TGTGCCAGTACGGCCGGGACAGGGGGCTCTGGGGCCAACGTCCTGACTTTC. The chain carries TRBV19 and TRBJ2-6, with TRBD1 matching 11 bases. The germline gives CDR1 LNHDA, CDR2 SQIVND (reference sequence). V shed 7 bases and J 0 bases; nucleotides not matched to a gene: 5. The CDR3 covers 17 residues.

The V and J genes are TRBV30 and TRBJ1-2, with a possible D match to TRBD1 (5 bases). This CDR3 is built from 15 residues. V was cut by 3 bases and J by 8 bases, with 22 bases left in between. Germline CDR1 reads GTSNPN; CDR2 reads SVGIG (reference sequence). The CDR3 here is CAWSLTEGRARGYTF. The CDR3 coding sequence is TGTGCCTGGAGCTTAACTGAGGGCAGGGCCCGAGGCTACACCTTC.

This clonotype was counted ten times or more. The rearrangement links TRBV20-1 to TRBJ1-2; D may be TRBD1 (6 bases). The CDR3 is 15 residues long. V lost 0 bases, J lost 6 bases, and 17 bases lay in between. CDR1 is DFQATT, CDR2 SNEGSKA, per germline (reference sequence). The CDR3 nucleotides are TGCAGTGCTAGAGATCCCCGGGGAGGGGGAGATGGCTACACCTTC. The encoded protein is CSARDPRGGGDGYTF.

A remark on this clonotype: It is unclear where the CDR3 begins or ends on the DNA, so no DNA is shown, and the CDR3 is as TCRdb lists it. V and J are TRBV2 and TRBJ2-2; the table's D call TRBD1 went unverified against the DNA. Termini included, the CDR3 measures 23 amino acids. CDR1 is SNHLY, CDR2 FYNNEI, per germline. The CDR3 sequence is CADPSTEFNYGYTFGSGTGELFF.

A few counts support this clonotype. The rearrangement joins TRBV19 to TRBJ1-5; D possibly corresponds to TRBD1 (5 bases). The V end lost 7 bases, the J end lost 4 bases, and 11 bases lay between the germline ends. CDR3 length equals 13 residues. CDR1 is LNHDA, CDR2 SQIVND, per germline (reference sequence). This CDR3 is CASNGEGNQPQHF. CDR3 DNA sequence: TGTGCCAGTAATGGCGAGGGGAATCAGCCCCAGCATTTT.

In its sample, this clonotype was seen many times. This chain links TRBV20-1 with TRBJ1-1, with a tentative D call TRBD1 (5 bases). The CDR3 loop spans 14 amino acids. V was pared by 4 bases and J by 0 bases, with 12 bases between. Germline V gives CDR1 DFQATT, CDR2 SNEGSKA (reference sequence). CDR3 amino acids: CSAIGRGLNTEAFF. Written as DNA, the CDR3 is TGCAGTGCTATTGGGAGGGGCCTGAACACTGAAGCTTTCTTT.

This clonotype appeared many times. In DNA form, the CDR3 reads TGTGCCAGCAGCCCCGGGACTCCCCTGGGGACCCAGTACTTC. Protein sequence: CASSPGTPLGTQYF. This sequence joins TRBV13 and TRBJ2-5; D is possibly TRBD2 (6 bases). V lost 5 bases and J lost 7, with 17 bases in between. This CDR3 has 14 residues. Germline assignment: CDR1 PRHDT and CDR2 FYEKMQ (reference sequence).

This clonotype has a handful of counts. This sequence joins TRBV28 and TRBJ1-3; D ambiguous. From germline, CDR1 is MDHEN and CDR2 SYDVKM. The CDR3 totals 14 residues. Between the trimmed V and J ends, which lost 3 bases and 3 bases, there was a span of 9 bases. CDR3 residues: CASSFGGVGNTIYF. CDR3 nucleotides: TGTGCCAGCAGTTTCGGCGGGGTTGGAAACACCATATATTTT.

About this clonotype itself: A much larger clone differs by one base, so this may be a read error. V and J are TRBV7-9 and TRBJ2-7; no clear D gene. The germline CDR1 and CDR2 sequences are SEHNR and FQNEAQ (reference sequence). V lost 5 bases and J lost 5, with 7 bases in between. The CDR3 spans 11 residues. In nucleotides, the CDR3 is TGTGCCAGCAGCCCTGAGAACGAGCAGTACTTC. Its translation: CASSPENEQYF.

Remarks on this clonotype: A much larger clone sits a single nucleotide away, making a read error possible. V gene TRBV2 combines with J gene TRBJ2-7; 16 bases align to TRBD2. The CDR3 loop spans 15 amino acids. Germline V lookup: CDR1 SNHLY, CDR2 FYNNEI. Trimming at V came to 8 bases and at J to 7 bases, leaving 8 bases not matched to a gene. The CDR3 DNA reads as TGTGCCAGCCTGGGACTAGCGGGAGGGCCAGAAGAGCAGTACTTC. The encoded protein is CASLGLAGGPEEQYF.

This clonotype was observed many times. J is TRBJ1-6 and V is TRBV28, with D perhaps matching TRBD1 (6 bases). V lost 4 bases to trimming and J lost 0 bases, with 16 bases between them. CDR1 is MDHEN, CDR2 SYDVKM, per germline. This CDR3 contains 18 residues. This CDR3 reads CASSSRIDRSSYNSPLHF. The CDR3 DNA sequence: TGTGCCAGCAGTTCCCGGATAGACAGGAGCTCCTATAATTCACCCCTCCACTTT.

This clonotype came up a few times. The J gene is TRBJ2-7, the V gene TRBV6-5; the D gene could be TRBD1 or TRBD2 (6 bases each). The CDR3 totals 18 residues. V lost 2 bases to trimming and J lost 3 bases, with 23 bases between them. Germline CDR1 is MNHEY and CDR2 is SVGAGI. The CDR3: CASSYKTQSGGRIYEQYF. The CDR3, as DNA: TGTGCCAGCAGTTACAAGACCCAGAGTGGGGGGCGCATCTACGAGCAGTACTTC.

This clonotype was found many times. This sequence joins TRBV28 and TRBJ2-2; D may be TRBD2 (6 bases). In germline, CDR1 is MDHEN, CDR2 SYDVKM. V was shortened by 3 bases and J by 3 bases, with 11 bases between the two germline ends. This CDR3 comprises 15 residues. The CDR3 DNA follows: TGTGCCAGCAGTTTTGGAGGGGCCTACACCGGGGAGCTGTTTTTT. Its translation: CASSFGGAYTGELFF.